This T cell receptor beta chain was documented in a study of human T cells and chemical hapten exposure. Study outcomes and limitations: Relative to control repertoires, expanded TCRs gave rise to significantly more large CDR3 similarity clusters.

Individual cDNA molecules (in the library) carried attached unique molecular identifiers. One entry per CDR3 protein, called by TCRdb with MiXCR from the RACE reads. The sample lists 85,000 to 100,000 distinct CDR3 sequences, roughly 9.6% seen once, with less than 2.5% in the top ten. This clonotype was counted ten times or more. Its antigen is as yet unknown. V lost 2 bases and J 5 bases, leaving 12 bases between the germline ends. This CDR3 has 14 residues. Germline lookup yields CDR1 MNHNY and CDR2 SVGAGI (reference sequence). Specified time point: patch test 2, 6 weeks after DPC sensitization. This sample's treatment: therapeutic diphenylcyclopropenone sensitization with weekly scalp DPC.

The sample consisted of whole blood, taken in connection with sensitization to the hapten diphenylcyclopropenone (DPC). The sequence derives from a man aged 35 to 55 with alopecia areata. Some clones in this sample may be carry-over from other donors' samples. This chain uses TRBV6-6 with TRBJ1-1; D unresolved. The chain's CDR3 is CASSYVTSQTEAFF. CDR3 coding DNA: TGTGCCAGCAGTTACGTGACGAGTCAAACTGAAGCTTTCTTT.